This TCR beta chain was captured by sequencing in a study of blood T cell repertoires in COVID-19. In the study overall: T cells, B-cell-depleted T cells, or PBMCs provided the cDNA or gDNA that served as material.

CDR1 is SGDLS and CDR2 is YYNGEE in the germline V gene. Trimming left V 1 base short and J 5 bases short, with 13 bases between. The CDR3 contains 14 residues. Only one count was recorded for this clone. Produced via immunoSEQ multiplex PCR; TCRdb's table is partial and in-frame only. The top ten hold 2.3% of the sample, which has a few hundred thousand clones, about 87% seen once. The sample comprised peripheral blood. The genes are TRBV9 and TRBJ2-7; D may be TRBD2 (6 bases). The receptor comes from a woman in her fifties or sixties with acute or convalescent COVID-19. In nucleotides, the CDR3 is TGTGCCAGCAGCGTAACTAGCTTTAGAGACGAGCAGTACTTC. This encodes CASSVTSFRDEQYF.